Listed below are T cell receptor beta chains from one sample, sequenced in a study of shared clonotypes between healthy human individuals. Data came from immunoSEQ multiplex PCR; TCRdb stores just in-frame clones and leaves some out. The data show 600,000 or so clones, approximately 95% seen once. Sequenced sample: naive CD8+ T cells sorted from blood. Receptor source: a woman under 40 in good health. The CDR3 runs from the conserved cysteine through the conserved F or W. The D gene is left open where the match is weak. Size values are once, few and many counts, or a class for expanded clones, and some rows have none.

clone_size: once
d_call: NA
j_call: TRBJ2-5
v_call: TRBV6-5
cdr3_nt: TGTGCCAGCAGGGGGGACCGGAAGACCCAGTACTTC
cdr3_aa: CASRGDRKTQYF

clone_size: NA
d_call: TRBD2
j_call: TRBJ2-1
v_call: TRBV9
cdr3_nt: TGTGCCAGCAGCGCAGGGACTAGCGGGACCCTGCTCTTC
cdr3_aa: CASSAGTSGTLLF

clone_size: NA
d_call: TRBD2
j_call: TRBJ2-3
v_call: TRBV7-2
cdr3_nt: TGTGCCAGCAGCTTAGGGACTAGCGGGAGGAGTGGGGCAGATACGCAGTATTTT
cdr3_aa: CASSLGTSGRSGADTQYF

clone_size: NA
d_call: NA
j_call: TRBJ2-2
v_call: TRBV7-3
cdr3_nt: TGTGCCAGCAGCTTAATGCATCCGGCAGGGACCGGGGAGCTGTTTTTT
cdr3_aa: CASSLMHPAGTGELFF

clone_size: NA
d_call: NA
j_call: TRBJ1-1
v_call: TRBV18
cdr3_nt: TGTGCCGGCTCACCCCAGGGGTACATGAACACTGAAGCTTTCTTT
cdr3_aa: CAGSPQGYMNTEAFF

clone_size: NA
d_call: TRBD2
j_call: TRBJ2-2
v_call: TRBV6-6
cdr3_nt: TGTGCCAGCACCTCGGGACTAGCCGGGGAGCTGTTTTTT
cdr3_aa: CASTSGLAGELFF

clone_size: NA
d_call: NA
j_call: TRBJ2-1
v_call: TRBV27
cdr3_nt: TGTGCCAGCAGGTGGGGGGCCTTCTCCTACAATGAGCAGTTCTTC
cdr3_aa: CASRWGAFSYNEQFF

clone_size: NA
d_call: NA
j_call: TRBJ1-1
v_call: TRBV6-1
cdr3_nt: TGTGCCAGCACCCTAGAGCGGCGGAACACTGAAGCTTTCTTT
cdr3_aa: CASTLERRNTEAFF

clone_size: NA
d_call: NA
j_call: TRBJ2-1
v_call: TRBV4-1
cdr3_nt: TGCGCCAGCAGCCCGACTACTTCCTACAATGAGCAGTTCTTC
cdr3_aa: CASSPTTSYNEQFF

clone_size: NA
d_call: NA
j_call: TRBJ1-2
v_call: TRBV5-1
cdr3_nt: TGCGCCAGCAGCTTGGCCACAGGGAAGGGGTATGGCTACACCTTC
cdr3_aa: CASSLATGKGYGYTF

clone_size: NA
d_call: NA
j_call: TRBJ2-2
v_call: TRBV28
cdr3_nt: TGTGCCAGCACCTTAGGGTGGGATGAGAACACCGGGGAGCTGTTTTTT
cdr3_aa: CASTLGWDENTGELFF

clone_size: NA
d_call: NA
j_call: TRBJ1-1
v_call: TRBV6-5
cdr3_nt: TGTGCCAGCAGTTACACGGAGGGGGTGGTTGAAGCTTTCTTT
cdr3_aa: CASSYTEGVVEAFF

clone_size: NA
d_call: NA
j_call: TRBJ2-7
v_call: TRBV18
cdr3_nt: TGTGCCAGCTCACCACCGGACGGCTACGAGCAGTACTTC
cdr3_aa: CASSPPDGYEQYF

clone_size: NA
d_call: NA
j_call: TRBJ1-5
v_call: TRBV2
cdr3_nt: TGTGCCAGCAGTAAAAGATTGGACAGTAGCAATCAGCCCCAGCATTTT
cdr3_aa: CASSKRLDSSNQPQHF

clone_size: NA
d_call: TRBD1
j_call: TRBJ2-7
v_call: TRBV27
cdr3_nt: TGTGCCAGCAGTCCCCGGACAGGTGGCAACGAGCAGTACTTC
cdr3_aa: CASSPRTGGNEQYF

clone_size: NA
d_call: TRBD2
j_call: TRBJ2-7
v_call: TRBV25-1
cdr3_nt: TGTGCCAGCAGCCCGGGACTAGCGGTCTACGAGCAGTACTTC
cdr3_aa: CASSPGLAVYEQYF

clone_size: NA
d_call: NA
j_call: TRBJ2-7
v_call: TRBV4-1
cdr3_nt: TGCGCCAGCAGCCAAGAGCGTCAGGTCTCCTACGAGCAGTACTTC
cdr3_aa: CASSQERQVSYEQYF

clone_size: NA
d_call: NA
j_call: TRBJ2-7
v_call: TRBV2
cdr3_nt: TGTGCCAGCAGCGTAGCTGGCGAGCAGTACTTC
cdr3_aa: CASSVAGEQYF

clone_size: NA
d_call: NA
j_call: TRBJ1-5
v_call: TRBV13
cdr3_nt: TGTGCCAGCAGCTTAAGACAGTATGGCAATCAGCCCCAGCATTTT
cdr3_aa: CASSLRQYGNQPQHF

clone_size: NA
d_call: TRBD1
j_call: TRBJ2-7
v_call: TRBV10-2
cdr3_nt: TGCGCCAGTCCTCGATGCGGGACAGGGCGTTCCTACGAGCAGTACTTC
cdr3_aa: CASPRCGTGRSYEQYF

clone_size: once
d_call: TRBD2
j_call: TRBJ2-7
v_call: TRBV6-1
cdr3_nt: TGTGCCAGCAGTGAGGCCGGGACTAGCGGCCATGAGCAGTACTTC
cdr3_aa: CASSEAGTSGHEQYF

clone_size: NA
d_call: NA
j_call: TRBJ2-2
v_call: TRBV7-2
cdr3_nt: TGTGCCAGCAGCTTCTTTGAGGCTCCCGGGGAGCTGTTTTTT
cdr3_aa: CASSFFEAPGELFF

clone_size: NA
d_call: TRBD1
j_call: TRBJ2-1
v_call: TRBV28
cdr3_nt: TGTGCCAGCAGGCTCACGGGGGACAGGGGAGCCAATGAGCAGTTCTTC
cdr3_aa: CASRLTGDRGANEQFF

clone_size: NA
d_call: NA
j_call: TRBJ1-2
v_call: TRBV5-8
cdr3_nt: TGTGCCAGCAGATTGGGAGTCTATGGCTACACCTTC
cdr3_aa: CASRLGVYGYTF

clone_size: NA
d_call: NA
j_call: TRBJ1-3
v_call: TRBV10-2
cdr3_nt: TGCGCCAGCAGCCCGGACAGTTCGGGAAACACCATATATTTT
cdr3_aa: CASSPDSSGNTIYF

clone_size: NA
d_call: NA
j_call: TRBJ1-2
v_call: TRBV7-9
cdr3_nt: TGTGCCAGCAGCTTATCTGGGGGAGACCCTTGGGGCTACACCTTC
cdr3_aa: CASSLSGGDPWGYTF

clone_size: NA
d_call: TRBD2
j_call: TRBJ2-7
v_call: TRBV2
cdr3_nt: TGTGCCAGCAGGAGCGGGAGGGCCAAGCACGAGCAGTACTTC
cdr3_aa: CASRSGRAKHEQYF

clone_size: NA
d_call: NA
j_call: TRBJ2-7
v_call: TRBV19
cdr3_nt: TGTGCCAGTAGTATAGGGGGCTACGAGCAGTACTTC
cdr3_aa: CASSIGGYEQYF

clone_size: once
d_call: TRBD1
j_call: TRBJ1-5
v_call: TRBV27
cdr3_nt: TGTGCCAGCAGCGAAGACGGGACAGGGTTACAGCCCCAGCATTTT
cdr3_aa: CASSEDGTGLQPQHF

clone_size: NA
d_call: NA
j_call: TRBJ2-1
v_call: TRBV27
cdr3_nt: TGTGCCAGCAGTTGGTCCCCCAATGAGCAGTTCTTC
cdr3_aa: CASSWSPNEQFF

clone_size: NA
d_call: NA
j_call: TRBJ1-1
v_call: TRBV5-4
cdr3_nt: TGTGCCAGCAGCTTGGCCGAGAAGGAGGCAGCTTTCTTT
cdr3_aa: CASSLAEKEAAFF

clone_size: NA
d_call: NA
j_call: TRBJ2-3
v_call: TRBV7-2
cdr3_nt: TGTGCCAGCAGCTTACACTCATCAGGATGGGGCACAGATACGCAGTATTTT
cdr3_aa: CASSLHSSGWGTDTQYF

clone_size: NA
d_call: TRBD1
j_call: TRBJ2-7
v_call: TRBV10-3
cdr3_nt: TGTGCCATCAGTGAGTCGAGGACAGGGAGCTACGAGCAGTACTTC
cdr3_aa: CAISESRTGSYEQYF

clone_size: NA
d_call: NA
j_call: TRBJ2-2
v_call: TRBV6-1
cdr3_nt: TGTGCCAGCAGTGCCAGGGAGATGCGCTTGAGCGGGGAGCTGTTTTTT
cdr3_aa: CASSAREMRLSGELFF

clone_size: NA
d_call: NA
j_call: TRBJ1-1
v_call: TRBV13
cdr3_nt: TGTGCCAGCAGCTTGGAAGACAGTATCACTGAAGCTTTCTTT
cdr3_aa: CASSLEDSITEAFF

clone_size: NA
d_call: NA
j_call: TRBJ2-7
v_call: TRBV11-1
cdr3_nt: TGTGCCAGCAGCTTAGGCGACAGTGCCTCCTACGAGCAGTACTTC
cdr3_aa: CASSLGDSASYEQYF

clone_size: NA
d_call: TRBD1
j_call: TRBJ1-2
v_call: TRBV30
cdr3_nt: TGTGCCTGGAGTGAAACAGGGGAGGACTATGGCTACACCTTC
cdr3_aa: CAWSETGEDYGYTF

clone_size: once
d_call: TRBD2
j_call: TRBJ2-3
v_call: TRBV11-2
cdr3_nt: TGTGCCAGCAGCGGTCGACTAGCGAGTAAAGCAGATACGCAGTATTTT
cdr3_aa: CASSGRLASKADTQYF

clone_size: NA
d_call: TRBD1
j_call: TRBJ2-7
v_call: TRBV28
cdr3_nt: TGTGCCAGCGGAGGACAGGGGACGAGCTCCTACGAGCAGTACTTC
cdr3_aa: CASGGQGTSSYEQYF

clone_size: NA
d_call: TRBD1
j_call: TRBJ2-7
v_call: TRBV25-1
cdr3_nt: TGTGCCAGCAGGGGGGACAGGGGGCTGTGGTACGAGCAGTACTTC
cdr3_aa: CASRGDRGLWYEQYF

clone_size: NA
d_call: NA
j_call: TRBJ2-7
v_call: TRBV28
cdr3_nt: TGTGCCAGCAGTTTACGACGCTACGAGCAGTACTTC
cdr3_aa: CASSLRRYEQYF

clone_size: NA
d_call: NA
j_call: TRBJ2-3
v_call: TRBV5-1
cdr3_nt: TGCGCCTGCCGAGGTAGCACAGATACGCAGTATTTT
cdr3_aa: CACRGSTDTQYF

clone_size: NA
d_call: NA
j_call: TRBJ2-1
v_call: TRBV5-1
cdr3_nt: TGCGCCAGCAGCTCCGAGGGAAATGAGCAGTTCTTC
cdr3_aa: CASSSEGNEQFF

clone_size: NA
d_call: TRBD1
j_call: TRBJ1-1
v_call: TRBV19
cdr3_nt: TGTGCCAGTAGCCCCCGACAGGGGATGACTGAAGCTTTCTTT
cdr3_aa: CASSPRQGMTEAFF

clone_size: NA
d_call: NA
j_call: TRBJ2-2
v_call: TRBV13
cdr3_nt: TGTGCCAGCAGCCCACCAAACACCGGGGAGCTGTTTTTT
cdr3_aa: CASSPPNTGELFF

clone_size: NA
d_call: NA
j_call: TRBJ2-7
v_call: TRBV13
cdr3_nt: TGTGCCAGCAGCTTAGGGCAGGGTGGGTACGAGCAGTACTTC
cdr3_aa: CASSLGQGGYEQYF

clone_size: NA
d_call: NA
j_call: TRBJ2-3
v_call: TRBV19
cdr3_nt: TGTGCCAGTAGCAGGAGGGCCGGTTACTCAGATACGCAGTATTTT
cdr3_aa: CASSRRAGYSDTQYF

clone_size: NA
d_call: NA
j_call: TRBJ1-2
v_call: TRBV27
cdr3_nt: TGTGCCAGCACCCCTTCGGGCGCAAACTATGGCTACACCTTC
cdr3_aa: CASTPSGANYGYTF

clone_size: once
d_call: NA
j_call: TRBJ1-1
v_call: TRBV11-2
cdr3_nt: TGTGCCAGCAGCGCCGGGAACACTGAAGCTTTCTTT
cdr3_aa: CASSAGNTEAFF

clone_size: once
d_call: NA
j_call: TRBJ1-3
v_call: TRBV7-8
cdr3_nt: TGTGCCAGCCGGGGGGGATGGGGAAACACCATATATTTT
cdr3_aa: CASRGGWGNTIYF

clone_size: NA
d_call: NA
j_call: TRBJ2-7
v_call: TRBV5-4
cdr3_nt: TGTGCCAGCAGCTTGGGGGCTTGGGTCGCCCCGGATGGGTCCTGGGAGCAGTACTTC
cdr3_aa: CASSLGAWVAPDGSWEQYF

clone_size: NA
d_call: TRBD2
j_call: TRBJ2-7
v_call: TRBV28
cdr3_nt: TGTGCCAGCAGTATCGGGACTAGCGGGAACTACGAGCAGTACTTC
cdr3_aa: CASSIGTSGNYEQYF

clone_size: NA
d_call: NA
j_call: TRBJ1-5
v_call: TRBV28
cdr3_nt: TGTGCCAGCAGTTTCGGGGGAATGGAGCCCCAGCATTTT
cdr3_aa: CASSFGGMEPQHF

clone_size: NA
d_call: TRBD1
j_call: TRBJ2-1
v_call: TRBV11-2
cdr3_nt: TGTGCCAGCAGCTTAGACTGGACAGGGTACAATGAGCAGTTCTTC
cdr3_aa: CASSLDWTGYNEQFF

clone_size: NA
d_call: TRBD1
j_call: TRBJ1-2
v_call: TRBV13
cdr3_nt: TGTGCCAGCAGCTTTGACAGGGTTGGCCCCGCGAACTATGGCTACACCTTC
cdr3_aa: CASSFDRVGPANYGYTF

clone_size: NA
d_call: TRBD1
j_call: TRBJ2-7
v_call: TRBV2
cdr3_nt: TGTGCCAGCAGGGGGACAGATTCCTACGAGCAGTACTTC
cdr3_aa: CASRGTDSYEQYF